This T cell receptor beta chain originates from a study of T cell clonotyping in hematopoietic cell transplantation. Findings and limits, study-wide: Few recipient clonotypes overlapped donors; over 95% were de novo at given depth. Recipient TCR diversity dropped after transplant; expanded clonotypes rose from day 30 to 180. Broader posttransplant TCR repertoire diversity was predicted by graft donor and pretransplant recipient Inverse Simpson Index values.

Clones were sequenced by immunoSEQ multiplex PCR, and TCRdb holds only the in-frame ones, with some missing. The table shows 65,000 to 75,000 clones, with about 94% occurring only once. Germline V gene sequence: CDR1 MNHNS, CDR2 SASEGT. V was cut by 5 bases and J by 4 bases, with 12 bases left in between. The CDR3 length is 13 residues. In regard to this clone: What it binds is unknown.

The chain uses TRBV6-1 and TRBJ2-7; D ambiguous. The source of this sequence is a man aged 50 or older in good health. Some clones in this sample may be carry-over from other donors' samples. The source material was peripheral blood mononuclear cells. CDR3 DNA sequence: TGTGCCAGCAGTCCAGGACCGCCATACGAGCAGTACTTC. This encodes CASSPGPPYEQYF.